Below, 28 T cell receptor beta chains from the same sample are listed, as sequenced in a study of blood T cell repertoires in COVID-19. Some clones are missing from TCRdb's copy, which holds only in-frame ones; the method was immunoSEQ multiplex PCR. The top ten clones hold roughly 2.3% of a sample with about 68,000 clones, about 90% of them seen once. The specimen was peripheral blood. These receptors came from a human donor in a cohort sampled during active COVID-19.

The count of this clone is one. The chain employs TRBV5-1 and TRBJ1-1; no clear D. V lost 1 base, J lost 0 bases, and 10 bases lay in between. This CDR3 spans 15 amino acids. Germline CDR1 reads SGHRS; CDR2 reads YFSETQ. The CDR3 nucleotides read TGCGCCAGCAGCTTGAGGTCGGGGATGAACACTGAAGCTTTCTTT. As protein: CASSLRSGMNTEAFF.

This chain links TRBV5-1 with TRBJ2-4, with 11 bases lining up with TRBD2. The CDR3 runs to 13 residues. Germline V gene lookup returns CDR1 SGHRS and CDR2 YFSETQ. V was clipped by 4 bases and J by 9 bases; unmatched bases: 3. CDR3 region: CASSEGTSGIQYF. The CDR3 DNA sequence: TGCGCCAGCAGCGAGGGGACTAGCGGCATTCAGTACTTC. Complete variable domain (other parts from reference TRBV5-1 and TRBJ2-4): KAGVTQTPRYLIKTRGQQVTLSCSPISGHRSVSWYQQTPGQGLQFLFEYFSETQRNKGNFPGRFSGRQFSNSRSEMNVSTLELGDSALYLCASSEGTSGIQYFGAGTRLSVL.

This chain uses TRBV5-1 with TRBJ2-7, with D maybe TRBD1 (6 bases). CDR1 is SGHRS, CDR2 YFSETQ, per germline. The CDR3 runs to 15 residues. The V end lost 5 bases, the J end lost 3 bases, and 18 bases lay between the germline ends. This chain's CDR3 is CASRPRSGHLYEQYF. CDR3 nucleotide sequence: TGCGCCAGCAGACCTCGGTCGGGACATCTCTACGAGCAGTACTTC. Based on the CDR3 plus reference TRBV5-1 and TRBJ2-7, the full variable domain is KAGVTQTPRYLIKTRGQQVTLSCSPISGHRSVSWYQQTPGQGLQFLFEYFSETQRNKGNFPGRFSGRQFSNSRSEMNVSTLELGDSALYLCASRPRSGHLYEQYFGPGTRLTVT.

The chain links TRBV28 to TRBJ1-6, with D tentatively TRBD1 (5 bases). Trimming pared 7 bases from V and 8 bases from J, leaving 15 bases between. This CDR3 spans 14 amino acids. The germline V gene encodes CDR1 MDHEN and CDR2 SYDVKM. CDR3 DNA: TGTGCCAGCACCATCCCAAGGGGCGATTCACCCCTCCACTTT. Translating gives CASTIPRGDSPLHF.

J is TRBJ2-5 and V is TRBV5-1; tentative D call: TRBD2 (6 bases). The CDR3 consists of 16 residues. V was shortened by 0 bases and J by 1 base, with 13 bases between the two germline ends. In germline, CDR1 is SGHRS, CDR2 YFSETQ. The CDR3 is CASSLGLARSQETQYF. DNA for the CDR3: TGCGCCAGCAGCTTGGGGCTAGCGAGGAGCCAAGAGACCCAGTACTTC. Complete variable domain (other parts from reference TRBV5-1 and TRBJ2-5): KAGVTQTPRYLIKTRGQQVTLSCSPISGHRSVSWYQQTPGQGLQFLFEYFSETQRNKGNFPGRFSGRQFSNSRSEMNVSTLELGDSALYLCASSLGLARSQETQYFGPGTRLLVL.

The rearrangement joins TRBV6-5 to TRBJ1-1; D gene uncertain. Trimming stripped 6 bases from V and 11 bases from J, with 19 bases between. Germline V lookup: CDR1 MNHEY, CDR2 SVGAGI. The CDR3 is 13 residues long. CDR3 bases: TGTGCCAGCAGCCAAGGCAGAGACTGGTGGGCTTTCTTT. This gives the protein CASSQGRDWWAFF.

The chain has TRBV4-3 and TRBJ2-2; 9 positions agree with TRBD1. The CDR3 covers 16 residues. CDR1 and CDR2 (germline): LGHNA, YSLEER. After removal of 3 bases from V and 0 bases from J, the junction contained 2 bases not matched to a gene. CDR3 region: CASSQTGGTNTGELFF. The CDR3 DNA reads as TGCGCCAGCAGCCAGACAGGGGGGACGAACACCGGGGAGCTGTTTTTT.

The J gene is TRBJ1-5, the V gene TRBV6-6; D not certain. CDR3 length equals 14 residues. Per the germline V gene, CDR1 is MNHNY and CDR2 is SVGAGI (reference sequence). Deletions cut 5 bases from V and 4 bases from J, with 12 bases between. CDR3: CASSTELLNQPQHF. The CDR3 DNA reads TGTGCCAGCAGTACTGAGCTTCTTAATCAGCCCCAGCATTTT.

V is TRBV4-2 and J is TRBJ2-3, with TRBD2 matching over 11 bases. Germline trimming cut 1 base from V and 1 base from J; bases unmatched to any gene: 7. This CDR3 contains 18 residues. Germline V gives CDR1 LGHNA, CDR2 YNFKEQ. CDR3 residues: CASSQVAGGRVGTDTQYF. CDR3 nucleotides: TGTGCCAGCAGCCAAGTAGCGGGAGGGCGCGTCGGCACAGATACGCAGTATTTT.

The CDR3 loop is CSVEGMTEAFF. The DNA of the CDR3 is TGCAGTGTGGAGGGGATGACTGAAGCTTTCTTT. The chain combines TRBV20-1 with TRBJ1-1; tentatively, D is TRBD1 (5 bases). The CDR3 consists of 11 residues. Germline-derived CDR1 and CDR2 are DFQATT and SNEGSKA (reference sequence). With 7 bases removed from V and 5 bases from J, the gap between germline ends came to 11 bases.

The chain uses TRBV19 and TRBJ1-5; a possible D gene is TRBD1 (5 bases). V was cut by 5 bases and J by 2 bases, with 19 bases left in between. The CDR3 length is 17 residues. Germline assignment: CDR1 LNHDA and CDR2 SQIVND (reference sequence). In DNA form, the CDR3 reads TGTGCCAGTAGTCGGATTAAGGACATAACGGGCAATCAGCCCCAGCATTTT. Translation: CASSRIKDITGNQPQHF. The full variable domain, its missing parts supplied by reference TRBV19 and TRBJ1-5, is DGGITQSPKYLFRKEGQNVTLSCEQNLNHDAMYWYRQDPGQGLRLIYYSQIVNDFQKGDIAEGYSVSREKKESFPLTVTSAQKNPTAFYLCASSRIKDITGNQPQHFGDGTRLSIL.

The chain links TRBV5-1 to TRBJ2-3, with D uncertain. The CDR3 runs to 14 residues. V lost 0 bases to trimming and J lost 2 bases, with 7 bases between them. From germline, CDR1 is SGHRS and CDR2 YFSETQ. Here the CDR3 DNA reads TGCGCCAGCAGCTTGGCTACGTACACAGATACGCAGTATTTT. Its protein is CASSLATYTDTQYF.

This sequence joins TRBV29-1 and TRBJ1-3; 12 bases match TRBD1. The junction had 23 bases not matched to a gene; V was cut back by 5 bases and J by 0 bases. The CDR3 sequence is 22 residues long. Germline CDR1 SQVTM, CDR2 ANQGSEA. CDR3: CSVNLQPPPGTGGSYSGNTIYF. CDR3 DNA: TGCAGCGTTAACCTCCAACCCCCTCCCGGGACAGGGGGCTCCTACTCTGGAAACACCATATATTTT.

V is TRBV27 and J is TRBJ1-1, with TRBD1 as a possible D gene (6 bases). Germline V gene sequence: CDR1 MNHEY, CDR2 SMNVEV (reference sequence). V lost 5 bases, J lost 8 bases, and 18 bases lay in between. The CDR3 sequence is 14 residues long. The CDR3 DNA reads TGTGCCAGCAGTCTTCGCTCATCCGGGACAGAAGCTTTCTTT. It encodes CASSLRSSGTEAFF.

The chain combines TRBV5-1 with TRBJ2-2, with TRBD2 identical over 7 bases. The germline CDR1 and CDR2 sequences are SGHRS and YFSETQ. The ends lost 4 bases at V and 1 base at J; junction bases unmatched: 4. The CDR3 loop spans 15 amino acids. The chain's CDR3 is CASSGGGVNTGELFF. The CDR3 DNA reads as TGCGCCAGCAGCGGGGGAGGGGTGAACACCGGGGAGCTGTTTTTT.

The chain carries TRBV5-6 and TRBJ2-1; the match to TRBD2 covers 9 bases. Trimming at V came to 3 bases and at J to 4 bases, leaving 8 bases not matched to a gene. The germline gives CDR1 SGHDT, CDR2 YYEEEE. The CDR3 is made up of 16 amino acids. This chain's CDR3 is CASSSISGGYYNEQFF. CDR3 in DNA: TGTGCCAGCAGCTCAATAAGCGGGGGGTATTACAATGAGCAGTTCTTC. Filled out from reference TRBV5-6 and TRBJ2-1, the complete variable domain reads DAGVTQSPTHLIKTRGQQVTLRCSPKSGHDTVSWYQQALGQGPQFIFQYYEEEERQRGNFPDRFSGHQFPNYSSELNVNALLLGDSALYLCASSSISGGYYNEQFFGPGTRLTVL.

The chain recombines TRBV5-4 with TRBJ1-6; D unresolved. The V gene lost 2 bases and the J gene lost 5 bases, with 8 bases spanning the gap. Germline CDR1 reads SGHNT; CDR2 reads YYREEE (reference sequence). The CDR3 consists of 14 residues. The CDR3 loop reads CASSLVSNNSPLHF. CDR3 sequence (DNA): TGTGCCAGCAGCTTAGTCAGTAATAATTCACCCCTCCACTTT.

This clone came up once. V usage is TRBV19 and J usage is TRBJ1-2; a weak D match, TRBD1 (6 bases). The germline V gene has CDR1 LNHDA and CDR2 SQIVND (reference sequence). Trimming cost V 3 bases and J 4 bases, with 15 bases left between them. The CDR3 runs 15 residues. The CDR3 DNA sequence: TGTGCCAGTAGTATTCAGTCTGGGACAATCTATGGCTACACCTTC. The encoded protein is CASSIQSGTIYGYTF.

V usage is TRBV5-6 and J usage is TRBJ1-3; the D is unclear. CDR1 and CDR2 from the germline V gene are SGHDT and YYEEEE. The CDR3 spans 14 residues. Trimming cost V 5 bases and J 0 bases, with 9 bases left between them. This chain's CDR3 is CASRRRDSGNTIYF. In DNA form, the CDR3 reads TGTGCCAGCAGACGACGGGACTCTGGAAACACCATATATTTT.

In its sample, this clone was seen a few times. The chain is built from TRBV4-2 and TRBJ2-3; 13 bases line up with TRBD2. CDR1 is LGHNA, CDR2 YNFKEQ, per germline. With V trimmed by 1 base and J by 4 bases, 11 bases remained unmatched. The CDR3 covers 19 residues. The CDR3 sequence is CASSQGLLAGGPGADTQYF. DNA of the CDR3: TGTGCCAGCAGCCAAGGTCTACTAGCGGGGGGGCCCGGAGCAGATACGCAGTATTTT.

The chain recombines TRBV5-1 with TRBJ2-7, with D perhaps matching TRBD1 (7 bases). Trimming took off 7 bases at V and 2 bases at J, with 19 bases between the two ends. CDR3 length equals 15 residues. Germline CDR1 is SGHRS and CDR2 is YFSETQ. The CDR3 nucleotides read TGCGCCAGCGGATTAGGGGGGACAGAGGCCTACGAGCAGTACTTC. Residues: CASGLGGTEAYEQYF.

Only one count was recorded for this clone. The junction does not match germline at one end; this may be a read error. V usage is TRBV10-3 and J usage is TRBJ2-1, with a weak D call TRBD1 (5 bases). Germline-derived CDR1 and CDR2 are ENHRY and SYGVKD. This CDR3 has 12 residues. In DNA, the CDR3 is TGTGCCGTCAGGGCCTCCTACAATGAGCAGTTCTTC. This codes for CAVRASYNEQFF.

The rearrangement links TRBV10-2 to TRBJ1-5; the D gene is possibly TRBD1 (6 bases). Germline V gives CDR1 WSHSY, CDR2 SAAADI. The CDR3 is made up of 16 amino acids. Trimming removed 4 bases from V and 2 bases from J, with 15 bases in between. CDR3 residues: CASSGDDRWGNQPQHF. DNA of the CDR3: TGCGCCAGCAGTGGGGACGACAGGTGGGGCAATCAGCCCCAGCATTTT.

The genes are TRBV6-2 or TRBV6-3 and TRBJ2-1; TRBD2 aligns across 7 bases. Per germline, CDR1 MNHEY and CDR2 SVGEGT. The ends lost 5 bases at V and 9 bases at J; junction bases unmatched: 19. This CDR3 contains 17 residues. In nucleotides, the CDR3 is TGTGCCAGCAGTCCCCCGCGTGGGAGGGCCGGTATGGGTGAGCAGTTCTTC. Translated, it gives CASSPPRGRAGMGEQFF.

This clone was detected a few times. The gene calls are TRBV7-9 and TRBJ1-2; TRBD1 might be the D (6 bases). CDR1 SEHNR and CDR2 FQNEAQ come from the germline V gene (reference sequence). The germline V and J ends were trimmed by 1 base and 6 bases, with 12 bases remaining between them. The CDR3 has 14 residues. CDR3 in DNA: TGTGCCAGCAGCTTAGGAAGGGACAACCATGGCTACACCTTC. Translating gives CASSLGRDNHGYTF.

Comment on this clone: At one end, the junction sequence differs from germline, possibly due to a read error. The rearrangement joins TRBV7-7 to TRBJ2-1; 7 bases line up with TRBD2. CDR1 and CDR2 from the germline V gene are SSHAT and FNYEAQ (reference sequence). This CDR3 is 15 amino acids long. Here the CDR3 DNA reads TGTGCTAGCAGCTTAGGTGCGGGAGCCCACAATGAGCAGTTCTTC. Its protein is CASSLGAGAHNEQFF.

This chain connects TRBV29-1 to TRBJ1-5, with D possibly being TRBD1 (5 bases). Germline V CDR1 and CDR2: SQVTM, ANQGSEA. CDR3 length equals 15 residues. V was shortened by 4 bases and J by 4 bases, with 17 bases between the two germline ends. The CDR3 here is CSVAPGLESNQPQHF. The DNA of the CDR3 is TGCAGCGTTGCTCCAGGGCTGGAAAGTAATCAGCCCCAGCATTTT.

This clone was counted once. The rearrangement links TRBV2 to TRBJ1-1, with D perhaps TRBD1 (5 bases). This CDR3 has 13 residues. Germline CDR1 SNHLY, CDR2 FYNNEI. Trimming took 8 bases from V and 1 from J, leaving 11 bases between them. CDR3 DNA: TGTGCCAGCGCCGGGACTGCGAACACTGAAGCTTTCTTT. Residues: CASAGTANTEAFF.